The 29 T cell receptor beta chains reported below all come from one sample, sequenced in a study of shared clonotypes between healthy human individuals. Profiled with immunoSEQ multiplex PCR; TCRdb holds only in-frame clones, not every one. The sample carries roughly 2.5 million clones, 85% to 95% recorded once. Sequencing input: naive CD4+ T cells sorted from blood. Subset indicated: CD45RA+ positively selected. These receptors all come from a man between 18 and 35 years old in good health.

The V gene is TRBV2, the J gene TRBJ2-2; tentatively, D is TRBD2 (6 bases). The V and J ends lost 6 bases and 0 bases respectively, with 11 bases between them. CDR3 length: 15 residues. Germline-derived CDR1 and CDR2 are SNHLY and FYNNEI. The DNA of the CDR3 is TGTGCCAGCAGCCTTGGGACTTCGAACACCGGGGAGCTGTTTTTT. Its translation: CASSLGTSNTGELFF.

This clone was recorded only once. The rearrangement links TRBV9 to TRBJ2-2; D may correspond to TRBD1 or TRBD2 (6 bases each). The CDR3 is made up of 16 amino acids. Germline CDR1 SGDLS, CDR2 YYNGEE. Trimming removed 4 bases at V and 3 bases at J, with 16 bases between. For the CDR3, the DNA is TGTGCCAGCAGCCTTAGAGGGGGGTCGGACACCGGGGAGCTGTTTTTT. It codes for CASSLRGGSDTGELFF.

The V gene is TRBV19, the J gene TRBJ1-3, with 10 bases matching TRBD1. Germline CDR1 reads LNHDA; CDR2 reads SQIVND (reference sequence). Losses at the gene ends were 5 bases for V and 0 bases for J; bases not matched to a gene: 7. The CDR3 is 17 residues long. DNA of the CDR3: TGTGCCAGTAGTCTCTTGGGACAGGGGCGCTCTGGAAACACCATATATTTT. It specifies CASSLLGQGRSGNTIYF.

This rearrangement joins TRBV18 to TRBJ2-7; possible D gene TRBD2, 6 bases. The length of the CDR3 is 15 residues. Germline V CDR1 and CDR2: KGHSH, LQKENI. Trimming shortened V by 6 bases and J by 2 bases, and 17 bases separated the two germline ends. In DNA, the CDR3 is TGTGCCAGCTCCCCCCCAGGAGGGACCCCCTACGAGCAGTACTTC. Encoded protein: CASSPPGGTPYEQYF.

This clone came up once. V is TRBV29-1 and J is TRBJ2-7; the D is unclear. The CDR3 has 11 residues. Trimming pared 7 bases from V and 4 bases from J, leaving 11 bases between. Germline-derived CDR1 and CDR2 are SQVTM and ANQGSEA. CDR3 amino acids: CSALWEYEQYF. The CDR3 nucleotides are TGCAGCGCCCTCTGGGAATACGAGCAGTACTTC.

The V gene is TRBV19, the J gene TRBJ2-2; 7 positions agree with TRBD2. CDR1 and CDR2 (germline): LNHDA, SQIVND (reference sequence). The CDR3 is made up of 16 amino acids. V lost 5 bases and J lost 2; bases outside the gene matches: 8. CDR3 DNA sequence: TGTGCCAGTAGTTCCTGGGGGGGTGTAAACACCGGGGAGCTGTTTTTT. It codes for CASSSWGGVNTGELFF.

V gene TRBV11-2 combines with J gene TRBJ2-2; 8 bases match TRBD2. Germline V gene sequence: CDR1 SGHAT, CDR2 FQNNGV. V lost 2 bases and J lost 5; bases outside the gene matches: 4. The CDR3 covers 15 residues. The DNA for the CDR3 is TGTGCCAGCAGCTTAAGCGGGAGTAGAACCGGGGAGCTGTTTTTT. Residues: CASSLSGSRTGELFF.

In its sample, this clone was seen once. The chain joins TRBV19 to TRBJ2-2; TRBD1 agrees at 7 bases. The CDR3 loop spans 17 amino acids. V gave up 5 bases and J gave up 4 bases; unmatched junction bases: 13. Germline V gene data show CDR1 as LNHDA and CDR2 as SQIVND (reference sequence). CDR3 loop: CASSASQGGYGTGELFF. The CDR3 nucleotides read TGTGCCAGTAGTGCCTCCCAAGGGGGCTACGGCACCGGGGAGCTGTTTTTT.

Note on this clone: In the same sample, other DNA sequences code for this CDR3. The chain joins TRBV19 to TRBJ2-5, with TRBD2 matching 14 bases. The CDR3 consists of 16 residues. Germline V CDR1 and CDR2: LNHDA, SQIVND (reference sequence). The V gene end was trimmed by 5 bases and the J gene end by 2 bases; junction bases not matched to a gene: 4. The chain's CDR3 is CASSPRLAGGQETQYF. CDR3 sequence (DNA): TGTGCCAGTAGTCCCCGACTAGCGGGGGGGCAAGAGACCCAGTACTTC.

V gene TRBV2 combines with J gene TRBJ1-2, with 10 bases matching TRBD1. The germline V gene encodes CDR1 SNHLY and CDR2 FYNNEI. The CDR3 has 15 amino acids. V was pared by 2 bases and J by 6 bases, with 6 bases of the junction left unmatched. This CDR3 reads CASSELRQGADGYTF. For the CDR3, the DNA is TGTGCCAGCAGTGAATTAAGACAGGGGGCGGATGGCTACACCTTC. Complete variable domain (other parts from reference TRBV2 and TRBJ1-2): EPEVTQTPSHQVTQMGQEVILRCVPISNHLYFYWYRQILGQKVEFLVSFYNNEISEKSEIFDDQFSVERPDGSNFTLKIRSTKLEDSAMYFCASSELRQGADGYTFGSGTRLTVV.

V and J are TRBV4-1 and TRBJ2-7, with D perhaps TRBD1 (6 bases). The CDR3 is 16 amino acids. The ends were cut back, 4 bases at V and 0 bases at J, with 16 bases in the middle. Germline loops: CDR1 MGHRA, CDR2 YSYEKL. The CDR3 coding sequence is TGCGCCAGCAGCCCCCACCCCGCAGGGGTCTCCTACGAGCAGTACTTC. Its translation: CASSPHPAGVSYEQYF.

V is TRBV28 and J is TRBJ1-2, with 7 positions matching TRBD1. CDR1 and CDR2 (germline): MDHEN, SYDVKM. V lost 5 bases, J lost 10 bases, and 10 bases stayed unmatched. This CDR3 is 13 amino acids long. As DNA, the CDR3 is TGTGCCAGCAGTGTGACAGGGTCGGTTGTCTACACCTTC. Translating it yields CASSVTGSVVYTF.

The rearrangement links TRBV27 to TRBJ2-3; 8 bases match TRBD1. The CDR3 length is 14 residues. Germline CDR1 is MNHEY and CDR2 is SMNVEV (reference sequence). Losses at the gene ends were 8 bases for V and 0 bases for J; bases not matched to a gene: 4. CDR3 sequence reads: CASWTGLSTDTQYF. DNA for the CDR3: TGTGCCAGCTGGACAGGGCTAAGCACAGATACGCAGTATTTT.

The V and J genes are TRBV4-1 and TRBJ2-5; 8 bases line up with TRBD2. The CDR3 totals 20 residues. After removal of 3 bases from V and 2 bases from J, the junction contained 20 bases not matched to a gene. Germline CDR1 MGHRA, CDR2 YSYEKL. This CDR3 reads CASSHKLTGTRGGEQETQYF. As DNA, the CDR3 is TGCGCCAGCAGCCATAAGCTTACCGGGACTAGAGGAGGAGAACAAGAGACCCAGTACTTC.

The rearrangement uses TRBV7-6 and TRBJ2-7; D ambiguous. The V gene's germline CDR1 is SGHVS and CDR2 FNYEAQ. The CDR3 has 15 amino acids. V dropped 5 bases and J dropped 2 bases, with 16 bases sitting between them. CDR3 nucleotide sequence: TGTGCCAGCAGCCGCAGAGGTCAGGACCCCTACGAGCAGTACTTC. Protein product: CASSRRGQDPYEQYF.

The chain employs TRBV5-1 and TRBJ2-2; no clear D gene. Trimming took off 1 base at V and 0 bases at J, with 13 bases between the two ends. From germline, CDR1 is SGHRS and CDR2 YFSETQ. CDR3 size: 17 residues. CDR3 amino acids: CASSLSFGPSNTGELFF. The CDR3 nucleotides read TGCGCCAGCAGCTTGAGTTTCGGGCCCTCGAACACCGGGGAGCTGTTTTTT.

V gene TRBV19 combines with J gene TRBJ1-6; D possibly corresponds to TRBD1 (6 bases). The length of the CDR3 is 14 residues. CDR1 and CDR2 (germline): LNHDA, SQIVND (reference sequence). The V end lost 10 bases, the J end lost 2 bases, and 12 bases lay between the germline ends. CDR3 sequence reads: CATGGATYNSPLHF. CDR3 in DNA: TGTGCCACCGGGGGGGCTACCTATAATTCACCCCTCCACTTT.

Comments on this clone: The sample holds other DNA sequences that translate to the same CDR3. V usage is TRBV5-1 and J usage is TRBJ1-5; perhaps TRBD1 as D (6 bases). CDR1 and CDR2 from the germline V gene are SGHRS and YFSETQ. The length of the CDR3 is 14 residues. Trimming removed 4 bases at V and 3 bases at J, with 11 bases between. The CDR3 protein is CASSPTGANQPQHF. The CDR3 coding sequence is TGCGCCAGCAGCCCTACGGGGGCCAATCAGCCCCAGCATTTT.

This chain links TRBV2 with TRBJ2-7; 8 bases are shared with TRBD2. Germline lookup yields CDR1 SNHLY and CDR2 FYNNEI. V was clipped by 4 bases and J by 6 bases; unmatched bases: 8. CDR3 length: 14 amino acids. CDR3 residues: CASSGDSGTPEQYF. DNA for the CDR3: TGTGCCAGCAGTGGCGATAGCGGGACTCCCGAGCAGTACTTC.

V usage is TRBV7-2 and J usage is TRBJ1-1, with D perhaps TRBD1 (5 bases). Germline V CDR1 and CDR2: SGHTA, FQGNSA. This CDR3 spans 15 amino acids. Trimming shortened V by 1 base and J by 0 bases, and 9 bases separated the two germline ends. CDR3 bases: TGTGCCAGCAGCTTAGGGGGCTATTTGAACACTGAAGCTTTCTTT. It specifies CASSLGGYLNTEAFF.

This chain uses TRBV5-1 with TRBJ2-1; D is uncertain. Germline V gene lookup returns CDR1 SGHRS and CDR2 YFSETQ. Trimming cost V 3 bases and J 7 bases, with 17 bases left between them. The CDR3 runs to 15 residues. CDR3 region: CASSSRAPPSNEQFF. The CDR3, as DNA: TGCGCCAGCAGCTCCCGGGCCCCGCCCTCGAATGAGCAGTTCTTC.

The V call is TRBV19, the J call TRBJ1-2; 9 bases match TRBD1. Trimming cost V 8 bases and J 6 bases; bases outside gene matches: 16. Germline CDR1 is LNHDA and CDR2 is SQIVND (reference sequence). CDR3 length equals 16 residues. In DNA form, the CDR3 reads TGTGCCAGTGACAGGGGGACGGGATCAGTCGGGAATGGCTACACCTTC. Its translation: CASDRGTGSVGNGYTF.

As concerns this clone: Other DNA sequences within the sample encode an identical CDR3. This chain connects TRBV5-1 to TRBJ2-7; TRBD1 aligns across 8 bases. CDR3 length: 13 amino acids. J lost 3 bases, V lost 2 bases, and 1 base had no gene match. CDR1 is SGHRS, CDR2 YFSETQ, per germline. Written as DNA, the CDR3 is TGCGCCAGCAGCTTTACAGGGGGCTACGAGCAGTACTTC. This codes for CASSFTGGYEQYF. Supplemented by reference TRBV5-1 and TRBJ2-7, the full variable domain reads KAGVTQTPRYLIKTRGQQVTLSCSPISGHRSVSWYQQTPGQGLQFLFEYFSETQRNKGNFPGRFSGRQFSNSRSEMNVSTLELGDSALYLCASSFTGGYEQYFGPGTRLTVT.

The CDR3 coding sequence is TGTGCCAGCAGTTACTCGCTCTTGGCAGACTATGGCTACACCTTC. Its protein is CASSYSLLADYGYTF. The rearrangement uses TRBV6-5 and TRBJ1-2; D gene uncertain. The CDR3 totals 15 residues. The germline V and J ends were trimmed by 0 bases and 3 bases, with 11 bases remaining between them. The V gene's germline CDR1 is MNHEY and CDR2 SVGAGI.

Regarding this clone: One junction end does not reproduce the germline sequence, and a read error may be involved. In the same sample, other DNA sequences code for this CDR3. The V gene is TRBV7-7, the J gene TRBJ2-5, with a possible D match to TRBD2 (5 bases). The CDR3 has 13 residues. Germline V gene data show CDR1 as SSHAT and CDR2 as FNYEAQ (reference sequence). This CDR3 reads CASSLGGIETQYF. The CDR3 bases are TGTGCTAGCAGCTTAGGAGGTATAGAGACCCAGTACTTC.

V usage is TRBV30 and J usage is TRBJ2-6; no clear D gene. The V and J ends lost 2 bases and 2 bases respectively, with 7 bases between them. This CDR3 has 14 residues. Germline assignment: CDR1 GTSNPN and CDR2 SVGIG (reference sequence). CDR3: CAWSQLPGANVLTF. The CDR3 DNA sequence: TGTGCCTGGAGTCAGTTACCTGGGGCCAACGTCCTGACTTTC.

About this clone: One end of the junction does not line up with germline, which may come from a read error. V and J are TRBV7-7 and TRBJ2-7; 7 bases are a match to TRBD1. This CDR3 has 15 residues. Germline V lookup: CDR1 SSHAT, CDR2 FNYEAQ (reference sequence). CDR3 coding DNA: TGTGCTAGCAGCCCCTCGACAGGGCTCTCCTACGAGCAGTACTTC. Translation: CASSPSTGLSYEQYF.

The chain carries TRBV30 and TRBJ2-7; the match to TRBD1 covers 7 bases. Germline-derived CDR1 and CDR2 are GTSNPN and SVGIG (reference sequence). V was pared by 5 bases and J by 2 bases, with 15 bases of the junction left unmatched. The CDR3 loop spans 16 amino acids. The CDR3, as DNA: TGTGCCTGGCGCACCTTCCCGAACAGGGGAGCCTACGAGCAGTACTTC. This gives the protein CAWRTFPNRGAYEQYF.

The chain combines TRBV5-1 with TRBJ1-4; tentatively, D is TRBD1 (6 bases). Germline CDR1 SGHRS, CDR2 YFSETQ. Deletions cut 0 bases from V and 7 bases from J, with 19 bases between. This CDR3 spans 17 amino acids. Here the CDR3 reads CASSLAGASIPGEKLFF. For the CDR3, the DNA is TGCGCCAGCAGCTTGGCGGGGGCCTCAATACCCGGTGAAAAACTGTTTTTT.